This entry is about one TCR beta chain. The antigen is undetermined. Sequencing used immunoSEQ multiplex PCR; TCRdb keeps in-frame clones, though not all of them. The sample has under 200,000 clones; 75% to 90% are singletons. The sample originates from a study of T cell responses to AZD1222 COVID-19 vaccine. General study points: The study found vaccine-associated CD4 TCRs spanning spike, dominant at 160-218 and 743-854.

With 5 bases removed from V and 7 bases from J, the gap between germline ends came to 20 bases. The CDR3 consists of 15 residues. Germline V gene data show CDR1 as SEHNR and CDR2 as FQNEAQ (reference sequence). The clonotype was recovered from an adult in good health. V and J are TRBV7-9 and TRBJ1-2; D unresolved. The sample was peripheral blood, taken on day 0 of MenACWY control vaccination. The DNA of the CDR3 is TGTGCCAGCAGCCCCTCCTCGCCAGTTTGGTTTGGCTACACCTTC. It yields the protein CASSPSSPVWFGYTF. Drawing the rest from reference TRBV7-9 and TRBJ1-2, the complete variable domain is DTGVSQNPRHKITKRGQNVTFRCDPISEHNRLYWYRQTLGQGPEFLTYFQNEAQLEKSRLLSDRFSAERPKGSFSTLEIQRTEQGDSAMYLCASSPSSPVWFGYTFGSGTRLTVV.